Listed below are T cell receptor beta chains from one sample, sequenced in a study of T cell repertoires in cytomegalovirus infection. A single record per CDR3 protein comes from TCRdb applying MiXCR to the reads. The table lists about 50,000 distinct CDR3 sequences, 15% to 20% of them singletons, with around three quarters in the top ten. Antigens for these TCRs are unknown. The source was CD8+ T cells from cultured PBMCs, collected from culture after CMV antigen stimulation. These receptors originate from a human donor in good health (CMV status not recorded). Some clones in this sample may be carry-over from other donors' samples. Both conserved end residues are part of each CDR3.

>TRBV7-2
CASSLLGTSGYEQYF
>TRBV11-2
CASSLSARPAGSKHTQYF
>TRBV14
CASSQDPRGVGYNEQFF
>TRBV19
CASSRGSLELDTQYF
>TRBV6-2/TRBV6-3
CASSTGVSTDTQYF
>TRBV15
CATSRDRADNEKLFF
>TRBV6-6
CASTRQGWYEQYF
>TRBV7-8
CASSAGTGGRTEAFF
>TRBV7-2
CASSLLAYTGELFF
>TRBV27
CASSRTGGWETQYF
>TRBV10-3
CASSNPTNEKLFF
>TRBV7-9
CASSPYATNEKLFF
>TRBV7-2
CASSVRQGFYEQYF
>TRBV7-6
CASSAFSGANVLTF
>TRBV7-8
CASSGRHRGEGGQPQHF
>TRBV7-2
CASSLNAGRTGNAIYF
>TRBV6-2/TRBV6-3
CASSPVEDNYGYTF
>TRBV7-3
CASGGGGSNQPQHF
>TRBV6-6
CASDGDLAGAGTDTQYF
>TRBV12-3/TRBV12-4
CASSLALDSYGYTF
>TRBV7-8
CASSLFGSSTDTQYF
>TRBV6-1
CASRSAPEQYF
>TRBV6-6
CASSYALMEQFF
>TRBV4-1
CASSQEGRTNEKLFF
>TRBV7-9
CASSLPSDRGQPRAFF
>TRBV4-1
CASSLELGFANQPQHF
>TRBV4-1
CASSQVGQPTEAFF
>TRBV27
CASSFSDRGESPLHF
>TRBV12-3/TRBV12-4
CASSDRHQETQYF
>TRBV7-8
CASSLGGGLNYGYTF
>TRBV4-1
CASSQDPGTGEFGTDTQYF
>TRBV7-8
CASSLGTANNYGYTF
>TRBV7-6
CASSLAFPFNYGYTF
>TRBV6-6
CASSLGRLLNTEAFF